This entry lists 26 T cell receptor beta chains sequenced from one sample in a study of blood T cell repertoires in COVID-19. Only in-frame clones appear in the TCRdb table, and some are missing; sequencing was by immunoSEQ multiplex PCR. The top ten clones hold 6.5% of a sample with 85,000 to 130,000 clones, roughly 90% of them seen once. Sequenced material: peripheral blood. These receptors were taken from a woman in her sixties with acute or convalescent COVID-19.

This chain links TRBV10-3 with TRBJ1-4; tentatively, D is TRBD1 (6 bases). The CDR3 totals 14 residues. CDR1 and CDR2 from the germline V gene are ENHRY and SYGVKD. V lost 2 bases to trimming and J lost 2 bases, with 6 bases between them. CDR3 nucleotides: TGTGCCATCAGTGAGGGGGGCACTAATGAAAAACTGTTTTTT. Residues: CAISEGGTNEKLFF.

The V gene is TRBV28, the J gene TRBJ1-1; D not certain. Germline CDR1 is MDHEN and CDR2 is SYDVKM. Trimming took 6 bases from V and 3 from J, leaving 11 bases between them. The CDR3 spans 13 residues. CDR3: CASSRTVDTEAFF. The CDR3 region has the DNA TGTGCCAGCAGCCGAACAGTAGACACTGAAGCTTTCTTT.

The chain recombines TRBV19 with TRBJ1-2, with a tentative D call TRBD1 (6 bases). Trimming took 6 bases from V and 0 from J, leaving 11 bases between them. In germline, CDR1 is LNHDA, CDR2 SQIVND (reference sequence). The CDR3 is 14 residues long. CDR3 coding DNA: TGTGCCAGTAGGGACAGACAAGCTAACTATGGCTACACCTTC. Protein sequence: CASRDRQANYGYTF.

J is TRBJ2-2 and V is TRBV11-3; D not certain. The V end lost 4 bases, the J end lost 3 bases, and 3 bases lay between the germline ends. CDR3 length: 12 amino acids. Germline V gene data show CDR1 as SGHNT and CDR2 as YENEEA. The DNA for the CDR3 is TGTGCCAGCAGCTCGGACACCGGGGAGCTGTTTTTT. Translating it yields CASSSDTGELFF.

The chain links TRBV5-1 to TRBJ1-4; TRBD1 matches at 7 bases. CDR3 size: 15 residues. Germline V gives CDR1 SGHRS, CDR2 YFSETQ. With V trimmed by 0 bases and J by 5 bases, 4 bases remained unmatched. The CDR3 loop reads CASSLEAGGNEKLFF. The CDR3 coding sequence is TGCGCCAGCAGCTTGGAAGCAGGGGGGAATGAAAAACTGTTTTTT.

The rearrangement uses TRBV5-1 and TRBJ1-3, with unresolved D. The V gene lost 4 bases and the J gene lost 3 bases, with 8 bases spanning the gap. This CDR3 has 13 amino acids. Germline CDR1 SGHRS, CDR2 YFSETQ. CDR3 in DNA: TGCGCCAGCAGCCTTTCGAGTGGAAACACCATATATTTT. Protein product: CASSLSSGNTIYF.

This sequence joins TRBV3-1 (or the pseudogene TRBV3-2) and TRBJ2-1; 8 nucleotides match TRBD2. This CDR3 contains 17 residues. Looked up from germline, CDR1 is LGHDT and CDR2 is YNNKEL (reference sequence). Germline trimming cut 4 bases from V and 2 bases from J; bases unmatched to any gene: 10. This CDR3 reads CASSRPLAGRTYNEQFF. The CDR3 DNA follows: TGTGCCAGCAGCCGCCCTCTAGCGGGCAGGACCTACAATGAGCAGTTCTTC.

The chain recombines TRBV5-1 with TRBJ2-5, with TRBD1 identical over 7 bases. CDR1 SGHRS and CDR2 YFSETQ come from the germline V gene. This CDR3 is built from 17 residues. J lost 1 base, V lost 4 bases, and 13 bases had no gene match. CDR3: CASSPWGPDRAQETQYF. CDR3 nucleotide sequence: TGCGCCAGCAGCCCCTGGGGGCCCGACAGGGCCCAAGAGACCCAGTACTTC.

CDR3 sequence reads: CASGIQPYEGEKLFF. Here the CDR3 DNA reads TGTGCCAGCGGCATCCAACCGTACGAGGGCGAAAAACTGTTTTTT. J is TRBJ1-4 and V is TRBV5-5; D ambiguous. This CDR3 comprises 15 residues. V lost 7 bases to trimming and J lost 8 bases, with 21 bases between them. CDR1 and CDR2 from the germline V gene are SGHKS and YYEKEE (reference sequence).

V usage is TRBV3-1 (or the pseudogene TRBV3-2) and J usage is TRBJ2-3; D perhaps matches TRBD2 (5 bases). This CDR3 contains 17 residues. Germline CDR1 LGHDT, CDR2 YNNKEL (reference sequence). V lost 1 base and J lost 1, with 15 bases in between. CDR3 nucleotide sequence: TGTGCCAGCAGCCAAGGACCGCAGAGCGGTCGCACAGATACGCAGTATTTT. This gives the protein CASSQGPQSGRTDTQYF.

The rearrangement uses TRBV28 and TRBJ2-1; D possibly corresponds to TRBD1 (5 bases). The CDR3 has 14 amino acids. Germline CDR1 is MDHEN and CDR2 is SYDVKM. V was shortened by 4 bases and J by 10 bases, with 17 bases between the two germline ends. The CDR3 DNA reads TGTGCCAGCAGTTCCCAGGGTTTCCCCCACGAGCAGTTCTTC. Translation gives CASSSQGFPHEQFF.

This chain uses TRBV2 with TRBJ1-2; 7 nucleotides line up with TRBD1. Germline CDR1 SNHLY, CDR2 FYNNEI. The CDR3 totals 13 residues. Losses at the gene ends were 6 bases for V and 5 bases for J; bases not matched to a gene: 6. CDR3 sequence (DNA): TGTGCCAGCAGGTTCGACAGGGAATATGGCTACACCTTC. Amino acids: CASRFDREYGYTF. Using reference TRBV2 and TRBJ1-2 for the parts outside the CDR3, the full variable domain is EPEVTQTPSHQVTQMGQEVILRCVPISNHLYFYWYRQILGQKVEFLVSFYNNEISEKSEIFDDQFSVERPDGSNFTLKIRSTKLEDSAMYFCASRFDREYGYTFGSGTRLTVV.

J is TRBJ2-3 and V is TRBV7-2; 16 bases are a match to TRBD2. Unmatched junction bases numbered 6, after V lost 1 base and J lost 5 bases. This CDR3 has 18 residues. CDR1 is SGHTA, CDR2 FQGNSA, per germline. The CDR3 sequence is CASSLDGTSGRARDTQYF. As DNA, the CDR3 is TGTGCCAGCAGCTTAGACGGGACTAGCGGGAGGGCCCGAGATACGCAGTATTTT. The variable domain in full, completed from reference TRBV7-2 and TRBJ2-3, reads GAGVSQSPSNKVTEKGKDVELRCDPISGHTALYWYRQSLGQGLEFLIYFQGNSAPDKSGLPSDRFSAERTGGSVSTLTIQRTQQEDSAVYLCASSLDGTSGRARDTQYFGPGTRLTVL.

V and J are TRBV4-1 and TRBJ2-4; the match to TRBD2 covers 10 bases. The V gene end was trimmed by 4 bases and the J gene end by 9 bases; junction bases not matched to a gene: 6. CDR1 and CDR2 from the germline V gene are MGHRA and YSYEKL. There are 14 residues in the CDR3. In DNA, the CDR3 is TGCGCCAGCAGCCCTAGCGGGAGTTCGGGCATTCAGTACTTC. It yields the protein CASSPSGSSGIQYF.

The chain has TRBV30 and TRBJ2-1; TRBD1 is a possible D gene (6 bases). Germline V gene lookup returns CDR1 GTSNPN and CDR2 SVGIG (reference sequence). Trimming shortened V by 3 bases and J by 1 base, and 10 bases separated the two germline ends. The CDR3 runs 14 residues. The CDR3 DNA reads as TGTGCCTGGAGATCGGGGACATCCTACAATGAGCAGTTCTTC. This sequence encodes CAWRSGTSYNEQFF.

The chain links TRBV7-2 to TRBJ1-2; 8 bases agree with TRBD1. After removal of 2 bases from V and 7 bases from J, the junction contained 12 bases not matched to a gene. CDR3 length: 16 amino acids. The germline gives CDR1 SGHTA, CDR2 FQGNSA. In DNA, the CDR3 is TGTGCCAGCAGCTTAACGGGCCACAGGGGGACCGGTGGCTACACCTTC. Its translation is CASSLTGHRGTGGYTF.

This chain uses TRBV15 with TRBJ2-2; weak D call: TRBD1 (5 bases). There are 14 residues in the CDR3. Germline CDR1 reads LNHNV; CDR2 reads YYDKDF (reference sequence). Trimming removed 0 bases at V and 5 bases at J, with 7 bases between. The CDR3 region is CATSRDRATGELFF. Here the CDR3 DNA reads TGTGCCACCAGCAGAGACAGGGCGACCGGGGAGCTGTTTTTT.

The J gene is TRBJ2-2, the V gene TRBV10-3, with D possibly matching TRBD1 (6 bases). The V gene's germline CDR1 is ENHRY and CDR2 SYGVKD. This CDR3 is 15 amino acids long. The ends were cut back, 5 bases at V and 1 base at J, with 11 bases in the middle. The chain's CDR3 is CAISRDTQNTGELFF. The DNA of the CDR3 is TGTGCCATCAGTCGGGACACCCAGAACACCGGGGAGCTGTTTTTT.

The chain joins TRBV5-1 to TRBJ1-1; TRBD1 is a possible D gene (5 bases). Germline-derived CDR1 and CDR2 are SGHRS and YFSETQ. The CDR3 covers 14 residues. Trimming removed 0 bases from V and 4 bases from J, with 10 bases in between. The CDR3 region is CASSLGQGPTEAFF. The CDR3 bases are TGCGCCAGCAGCTTGGGTCAGGGCCCCACTGAAGCTTTCTTT.

This chain uses TRBV18 with TRBJ2-7; 12 bases match TRBD2. Germline lookup yields CDR1 KGHSH and CDR2 LQKENI. The trim removed 3 bases at V and 4 bases at J, leaving 10 bases unmatched. This CDR3 comprises 17 residues. The DNA of the CDR3 is TGTGCCAGCTCACCTTTAGGGCTAGCGGGAGGGCCGTACGAGCAGTACTTC. Protein product: CASSPLGLAGGPYEQYF. The full variable domain, in which reference TRBV18 and TRBJ2-7 provide the parts outside the CDR3, is NAGVMQNPRHLVRRRGQEARLRCSPMKGHSHVYWYRQLPEEGLKFMVYLQKENIIDESGMPKERFSAEFPKEGPSILRIQQVVRGDSAAYFCASSPLGLAGGPYEQYFGPGTRLTVT.

V usage is TRBV15 and J usage is TRBJ2-6; D is possibly TRBD2 (5 bases). The CDR3 is 15 amino acids. Trimming pared 3 bases from V and 2 bases from J, leaving 8 bases between. The germline CDR1 and CDR2 sequences are LNHNV and YYDKDF (reference sequence). In nucleotides, the CDR3 is TGTGCCACCAGCAGCCGGGGAGCTGGGGCCAACGTCCTGACTTTC. It yields the protein CATSSRGAGANVLTF.

V usage is TRBV6-6 and J usage is TRBJ1-1, with D unclear. Deletions cut 6 bases from V and 3 bases from J, with 14 bases between. This CDR3 contains 14 residues. Germline V gene lookup returns CDR1 MNHNY and CDR2 SVGAGI (reference sequence). This CDR3 reads CASRWSSVDTEAFF. CDR3 bases: TGTGCCAGCAGATGGAGCAGTGTTGACACTGAAGCTTTCTTT.

The rearrangement uses TRBV27 and TRBJ2-7; 10 bases are a match to TRBD2. With 5 bases clipped from V and 5 bases from J, the junction kept 9 bases outside the gene matches. CDR1 MNHEY and CDR2 SMNVEV come from the germline V gene (reference sequence). The CDR3 contains 15 residues. For the CDR3, the DNA is TGTGCCAGCAGTCTTCTAGCGGGAGTAAACCACGAGCAGTACTTC. As protein: CASSLLAGVNHEQYF.

The V and J genes are TRBV11-3 and TRBJ2-3, with D maybe TRBD2 (5 bases). The CDR3 has 15 amino acids. The V and J ends lost 5 bases and 4 bases respectively, with 16 bases between them. Germline V gene data show CDR1 as SGHNT and CDR2 as YENEEA. CDR3: CASSRLGPEADTQYF. The CDR3 DNA reads as TGTGCCAGCAGCCGACTCGGTCCGGAGGCAGATACGCAGTATTTT. Complete variable domain (other parts from reference TRBV11-3 and TRBJ2-3): EAGVVQSPRYKIIEKKQPVAFWCNPISGHNTLYWYLQNLGQGPELLIRYENEEAVDDSQLPKDRFSAERLKGVDSTLKIQPAELGDSAVYLCASSRLGPEADTQYFGPGTRLTVL.

The CDR3 reads CASSLLLAGGVGNQPQHF. The CDR3 DNA reads TGTGCCAGCAGTCTCCTACTGGCTGGGGGGGTAGGCAATCAGCCCCAGCATTTT. The rearrangement uses TRBV6-6 and TRBJ1-5; perhaps TRBD1 as D (5 bases). Trimming left V 5 bases short and J 2 bases short, with 22 bases between. Per the germline V gene, CDR1 is MNHNY and CDR2 is SVGAGI (reference sequence). The CDR3 covers 18 residues.

The chain employs TRBV12-3 or TRBV12-4 and TRBJ1-2, with D unclear. The CDR3 length is 13 residues. With 3 bases removed from V and 8 bases from J, the gap between germline ends came to 13 bases. CDR3 DNA: TGTGCCAGCAGTTTCGGGGAGGGTCACGGCTACACCTTC. This gives the protein CASSFGEGHGYTF.